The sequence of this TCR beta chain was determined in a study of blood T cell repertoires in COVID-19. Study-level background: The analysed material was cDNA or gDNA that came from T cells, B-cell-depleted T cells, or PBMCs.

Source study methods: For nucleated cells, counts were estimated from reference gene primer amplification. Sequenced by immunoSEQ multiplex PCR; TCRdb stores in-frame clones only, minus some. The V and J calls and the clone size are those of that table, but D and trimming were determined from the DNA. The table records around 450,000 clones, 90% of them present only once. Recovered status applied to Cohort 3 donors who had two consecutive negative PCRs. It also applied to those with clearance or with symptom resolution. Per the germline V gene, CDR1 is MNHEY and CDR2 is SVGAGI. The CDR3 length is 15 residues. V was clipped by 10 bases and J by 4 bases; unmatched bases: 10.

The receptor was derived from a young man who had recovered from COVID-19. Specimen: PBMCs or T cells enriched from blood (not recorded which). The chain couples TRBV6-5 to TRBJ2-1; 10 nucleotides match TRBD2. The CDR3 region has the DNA TGTGCCACCGCGCCAACTAGCGGGGAGTACAATGAGCAGTTCTTC. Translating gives CATAPTSGEYNEQFF.